This T cell receptor (beta chain) was recorded in a study of OX40 agonist ivuxolimab in advanced cancers. Overall study: Males comprised 82.7% of the group, whose mean age was approximately 60 years (range roughly 23 to 90). Regarding the study as a whole: Determination of antigen specificity was not performed for the expanded peripheral T cells. Within 6 weeks, CD4+ and CD8+ blood T cells expanded clonally at 0.1 to 3.0 mg/kg.

With regard to this clone: Its antigen is unknown.

Sampling of blood occurred at baseline, cycle 4 day 1, and cycle 7 day 1. Some clones are missing from TCRdb's copy, which holds only in-frame ones; the method was immunoSEQ multiplex PCR. Among under 85,000 clones listed, about 89% were seen once. V dropped 5 bases and J dropped 4; count of bases not matched to a gene: 12. The CDR3 runs to 18 residues. Germline CDR1 reads SEHNR; CDR2 reads FQNEAQ (reference sequence). The clonotype comes from an adult with an advanced solid tumor such as melanoma, head and neck, liver or kidney cancer. The source was CD4+ or CD8+ T cells sorted from blood, collected in a trial of the OX40 agonist ivuxolimab. The gene calls are TRBV7-9 and TRBJ1-5, with 12 bases fitting TRBD1. The CDR3 protein is CASSPGTGGGLNNQPQHF. In DNA, the CDR3 is TGTGCCAGCAGCCCTGGGACAGGGGGCGGTTTAAATAATCAGCCCCAGCATTTT.